The present T cell receptor (beta chain) was sequenced within a study of vaccination and CD4 T cells after COVID-19. The Oncomine TCR Beta short-read assay sequenced DNA from cultured CD4+ T cells. MiXCR, run by TCRdb on the PCR reads, gives a single entry per CDR3 protein. This sample carries about 10,000 distinct CDR3 sequences, 45% to 70% of them seen once, and the ten largest clones take around 15%. Treatment indicated: approximately 9-day PBMC culture with coronavirus spike peptide pools or control peptides (ViraFEST assay). As concerns this clonotype: Its antigen is still unknown.

Germline loops: CDR1 SNHLY, CDR2 FYNNEI. The V end lost 6 bases, the J end lost 5 bases, and 17 bases lay between the germline ends. The CDR3 has 14 amino acids. Sequenced: CD4+ T cells from blood, cultured in vitro. The TCR was taken from a human donor who had recovered from COVID-19. V is TRBV2 and J is TRBJ2-7; D may match TRBD1 or TRBD2 (5 bases each). In DNA form, the CDR3 reads TGTGCCAGCAGCTCTACTAGGGGTCGGAACGAGCAGTACTTC. Amino acid sequence: CASSSTRGRNEQYF.